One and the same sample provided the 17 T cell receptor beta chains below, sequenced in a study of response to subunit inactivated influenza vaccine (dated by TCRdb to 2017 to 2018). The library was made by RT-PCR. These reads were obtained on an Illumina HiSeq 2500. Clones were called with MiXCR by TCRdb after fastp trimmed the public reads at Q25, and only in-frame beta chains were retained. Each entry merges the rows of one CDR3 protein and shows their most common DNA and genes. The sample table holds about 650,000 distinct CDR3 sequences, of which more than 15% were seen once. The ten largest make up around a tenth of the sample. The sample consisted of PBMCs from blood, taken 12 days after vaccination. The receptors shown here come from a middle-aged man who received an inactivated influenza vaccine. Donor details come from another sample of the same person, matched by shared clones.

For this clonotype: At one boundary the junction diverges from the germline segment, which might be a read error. The CDR3 sequence: CASSLAGGAYEQCF. In DNA form, the CDR3 reads TGTGCCAGCAGTCTAGCGGGAGGAGCCTACGAGCAGTGCTTC. The chain joins TRBV28 to TRBJ2-7; 11 bases map to TRBD2. Germline CDR1 reads MDHEN; CDR2 reads SYDVKM. This CDR3 region has 14 residues.

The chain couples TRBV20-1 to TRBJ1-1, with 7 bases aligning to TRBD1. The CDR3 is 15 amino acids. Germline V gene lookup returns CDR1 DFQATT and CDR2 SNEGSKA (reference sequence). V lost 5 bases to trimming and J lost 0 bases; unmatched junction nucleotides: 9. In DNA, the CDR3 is TGCAGTGCTTACTGGACAGGAATCATGAACACTGAAGCTTTCTTT. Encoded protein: CSAYWTGIMNTEAFF.

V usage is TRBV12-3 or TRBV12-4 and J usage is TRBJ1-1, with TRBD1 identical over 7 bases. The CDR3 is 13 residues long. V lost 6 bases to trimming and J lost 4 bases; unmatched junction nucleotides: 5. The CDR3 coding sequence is TGTGCCAGCAGGCCACAGGGGAGCACTGAAGCTTTCTTT. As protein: CASRPQGSTEAFF.

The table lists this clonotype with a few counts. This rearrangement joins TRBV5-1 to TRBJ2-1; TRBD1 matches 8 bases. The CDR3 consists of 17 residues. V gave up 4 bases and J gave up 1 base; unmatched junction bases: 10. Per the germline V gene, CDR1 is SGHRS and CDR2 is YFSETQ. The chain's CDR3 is CASSPWPGTGSYNEQFF. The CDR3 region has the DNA TGCGCCAGCAGCCCTTGGCCCGGGACAGGATCCTACAATGAGCAGTTCTTC.

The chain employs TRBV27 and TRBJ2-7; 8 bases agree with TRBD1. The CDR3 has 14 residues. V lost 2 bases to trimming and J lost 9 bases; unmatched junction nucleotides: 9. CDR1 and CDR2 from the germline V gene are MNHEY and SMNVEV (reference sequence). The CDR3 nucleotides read TGTGCCAGCAGTTTAAGGGGACAGGCGATGTGGCAGTACTTC. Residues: CASSLRGQAMWQYF.

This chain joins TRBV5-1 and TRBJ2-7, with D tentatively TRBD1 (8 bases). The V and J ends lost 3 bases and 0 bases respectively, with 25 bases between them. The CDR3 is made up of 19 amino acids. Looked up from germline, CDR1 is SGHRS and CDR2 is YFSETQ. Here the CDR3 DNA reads TGCGCCAGCAGCTGGGGGAGGGACAGGATAGCTTCGGGCTCCTACGAGCAGTACTTC. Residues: CASSWGRDRIASGSYEQYF.

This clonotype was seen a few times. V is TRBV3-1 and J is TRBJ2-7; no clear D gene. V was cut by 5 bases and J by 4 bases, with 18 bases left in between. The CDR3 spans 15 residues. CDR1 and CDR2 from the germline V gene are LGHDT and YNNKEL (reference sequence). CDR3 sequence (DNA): TGTGCCAGCAGCAAGCAGGCGCCTTTTACATACGAGCAGTACTTC. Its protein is CASSKQAPFTYEQYF.

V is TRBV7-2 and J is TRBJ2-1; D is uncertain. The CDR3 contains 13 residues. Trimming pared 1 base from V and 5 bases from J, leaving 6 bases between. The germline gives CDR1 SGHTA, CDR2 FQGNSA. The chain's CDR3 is CASSLGYNNEQFF. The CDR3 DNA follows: TGTGCCAGCAGCTTAGGGTACAACAATGAGCAGTTCTTC.

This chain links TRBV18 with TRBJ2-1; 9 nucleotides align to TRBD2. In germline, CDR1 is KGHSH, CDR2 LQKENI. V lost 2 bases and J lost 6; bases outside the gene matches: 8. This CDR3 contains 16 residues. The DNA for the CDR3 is TGTGCCAGCTCACCAGTGGCGGGAGGGCCTAGCAATGAGCAGTTCTTC. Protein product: CASSPVAGGPSNEQFF.

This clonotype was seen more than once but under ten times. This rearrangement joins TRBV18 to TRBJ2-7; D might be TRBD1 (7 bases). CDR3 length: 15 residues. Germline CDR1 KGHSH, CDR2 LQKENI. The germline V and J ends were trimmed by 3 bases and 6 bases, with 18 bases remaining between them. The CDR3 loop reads CASSPGQIRRGEQYF. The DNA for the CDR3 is TGTGCCAGCTCACCGGGACAGATCAGGAGGGGCGAGCAGTACTTC.

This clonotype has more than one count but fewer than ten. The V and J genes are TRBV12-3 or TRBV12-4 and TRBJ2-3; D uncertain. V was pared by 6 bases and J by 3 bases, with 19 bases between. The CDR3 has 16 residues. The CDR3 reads CASSPAISWGTDTQYF. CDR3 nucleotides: TGTGCCAGCAGCCCTGCCATTTCCTGGGGAACAGATACGCAGTATTTT.

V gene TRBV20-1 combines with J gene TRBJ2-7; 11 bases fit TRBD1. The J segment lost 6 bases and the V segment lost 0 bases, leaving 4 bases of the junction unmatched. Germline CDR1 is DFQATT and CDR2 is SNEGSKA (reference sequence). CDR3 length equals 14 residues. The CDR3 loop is CSAREYGTGGEQYF. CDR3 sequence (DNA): TGCAGTGCTAGAGAATACGGGACAGGGGGCGAGCAGTACTTC.

The DNA of the CDR3 is TGCGCCAGCACCCGGGGCACCGGGGAGCTGTTTTTT. Translated, it gives CASTRGTGELFF. V gene TRBV5-1 combines with J gene TRBJ2-2, with a possible D match to TRBD2 (5 bases). The CDR3 is 12 residues long. Trimming cost V 6 bases and J 4 bases, with 7 bases left between them. Germline CDR1 and CDR2: SGHRS and YFSETQ.

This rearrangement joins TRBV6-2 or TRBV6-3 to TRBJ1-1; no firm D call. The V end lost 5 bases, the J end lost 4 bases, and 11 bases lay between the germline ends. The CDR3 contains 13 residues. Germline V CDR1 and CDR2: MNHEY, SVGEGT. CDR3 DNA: TGTGCCAGCAGTCAGAACGACGGCACTGAAGCTTTCTTT. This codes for CASSQNDGTEAFF.

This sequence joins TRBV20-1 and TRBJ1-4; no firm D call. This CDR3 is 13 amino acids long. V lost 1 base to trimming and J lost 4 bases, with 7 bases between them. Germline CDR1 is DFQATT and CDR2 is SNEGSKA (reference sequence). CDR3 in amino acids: CSARASGNEKLFF. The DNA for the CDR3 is TGCAGTGCTAGAGCTAGCGGTAATGAAAAACTGTTTTTT.

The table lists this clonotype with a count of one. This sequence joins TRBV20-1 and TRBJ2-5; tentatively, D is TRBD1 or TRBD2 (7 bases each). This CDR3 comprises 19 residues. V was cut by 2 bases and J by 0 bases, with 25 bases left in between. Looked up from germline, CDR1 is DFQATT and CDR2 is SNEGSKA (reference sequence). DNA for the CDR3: TGCAGTGCTAGAAGACCTTGGGGGGAGGGACAGCAGTACCAAGAGACCCAGTACTTC. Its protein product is CSARRPWGEGQQYQETQYF.

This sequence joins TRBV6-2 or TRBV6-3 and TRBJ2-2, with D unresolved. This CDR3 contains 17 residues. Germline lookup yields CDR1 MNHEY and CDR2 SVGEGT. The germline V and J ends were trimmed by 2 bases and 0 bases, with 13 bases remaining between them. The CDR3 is CASSYQNGRTNTGELFF. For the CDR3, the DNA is TGTGCCAGCAGTTACCAGAATGGCAGGACGAACACCGGGGAGCTGTTTTTT.